This T cell receptor (beta chain) stems from a study of T-cell memory formation after mild COVID-19. TCRdb processed the 5' RACE reads anew with MiXCR; each CDR3 protein has one entry. The data hold 190,000 or so distinct CDR3 sequences, with roughly 23% observed a single time. From germline, CDR1 is SGHDN and CDR2 FVKESK. With 1 base removed from V and 0 bases from J, the gap between germline ends came to 10 bases. The CDR3 has 15 residues. The specimen sequenced was PBMCs or a T cell subset sorted from them (not recorded which). The receptor comes from an adult woman who had mild COVID-19 (a few samples of this study predate the infection). Cell type and time point are not known. The gene calls are TRBV14 and TRBJ2-7; a weak D match, TRBD2 (6 bases). As DNA, the CDR3 is TGTGCCAGCAGCCAAGGGGACTCCAGCTCCTACGAGCAGTACTTC. Its protein product is CASSQGDSSSYEQYF.